The clone carrying this TCR beta chain has just a few counts. Its matching antigen is unknown. Constant-segment primers were used for 5'RACE, and the resulting TCR alpha and TCR beta cDNA libraries carried sample barcodes and UMIs. TCRdb reprocessed the 5' RACE reads with MiXCR, giving one entry per CDR3 protein. The profile covers approximately 150,000 distinct CDR3 sequences, with 15% to 20% appearing a single time and around 2.4% taken by the ten largest. This CDR3 contains 12 residues. Germline CDR1 and CDR2: SNHLY and FYNNEI. Trimming removed 6 bases at V and 8 bases at J, with 8 bases between. This entry is derived from a study of T-cell memory formation after mild COVID-19. Findings of the study overall: The authors did not confirm SARS-CoV-2 specificity of second-wave clones peaking day 37. Detection of some responders pre-infection suggested pre-existing cross-reactive memory T cells participated.

The sequencing input was PBMCs or a T cell subset sorted from them (not recorded which). J is TRBJ1-6 and V is TRBV2, with D possibly being TRBD1 (6 bases). The clonotype comes from an adult woman who had mild COVID-19 (a few samples of this study predate the infection). Cell type and time point are not known. In DNA, the CDR3 is TGTGCCAGCAGGAGACAGGATTCACCCCTCCACTTT. Its protein product is CASRRQDSPLHF.